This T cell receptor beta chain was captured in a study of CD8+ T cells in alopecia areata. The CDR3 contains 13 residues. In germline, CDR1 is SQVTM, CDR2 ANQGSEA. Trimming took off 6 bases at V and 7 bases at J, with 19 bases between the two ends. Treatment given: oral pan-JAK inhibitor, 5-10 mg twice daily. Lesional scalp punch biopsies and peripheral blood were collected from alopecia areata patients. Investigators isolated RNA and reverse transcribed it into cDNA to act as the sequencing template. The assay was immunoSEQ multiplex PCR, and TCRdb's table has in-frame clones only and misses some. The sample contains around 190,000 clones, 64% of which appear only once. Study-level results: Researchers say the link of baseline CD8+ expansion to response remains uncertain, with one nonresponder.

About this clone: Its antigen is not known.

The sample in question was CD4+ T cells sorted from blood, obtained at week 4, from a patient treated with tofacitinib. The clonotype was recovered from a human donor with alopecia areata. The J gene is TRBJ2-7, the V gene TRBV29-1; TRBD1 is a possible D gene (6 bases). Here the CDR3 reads CSVTGTLLGEQYF. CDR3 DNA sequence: TGCAGCGTAACCGGGACACTCCTCGGGGAGCAGTACTTC.